This TCR beta chain emerged from a study of cytomegalovirus exposure and HLA in healthy donors. Trimming stripped 5 bases from V and 2 bases from J, with 13 bases between. In germline, CDR1 is SGHVS, CDR2 FNYEAQ. This CDR3 has 15 amino acids. 60 Vbeta and 13 Jbeta primers were used in PCR. Sequencing was performed with immunoSEQ multiplex PCR; in TCRdb, only in-frame clones are kept and a portion is missing. The table shows about 90,000 clones, with roughly 80% occurring only once. This TCR came from a middle-aged woman in good health and CMV-seropositive. Sequencing was carried out using PBMCs. V gene TRBV7-6 combines with J gene TRBJ1-3; no firm D call. The CDR3 sequence is CASSQAPTAGNTIYF. CDR3 sequence (DNA): TGTGCCAGCAGCCAGGCCCCCACGGCTGGAAACACCATATATTTT.